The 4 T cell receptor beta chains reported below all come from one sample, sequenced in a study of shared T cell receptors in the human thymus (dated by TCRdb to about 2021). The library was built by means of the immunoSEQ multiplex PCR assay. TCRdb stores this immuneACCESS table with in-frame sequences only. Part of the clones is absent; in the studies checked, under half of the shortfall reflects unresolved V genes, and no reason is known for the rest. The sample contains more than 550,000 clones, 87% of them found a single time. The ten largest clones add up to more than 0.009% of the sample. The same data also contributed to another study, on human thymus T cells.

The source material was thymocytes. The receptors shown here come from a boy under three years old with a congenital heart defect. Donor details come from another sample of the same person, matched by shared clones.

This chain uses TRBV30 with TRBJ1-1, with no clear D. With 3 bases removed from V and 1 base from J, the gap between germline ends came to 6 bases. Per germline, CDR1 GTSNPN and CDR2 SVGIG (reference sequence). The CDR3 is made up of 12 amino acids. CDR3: CAWSGKNTEAFF. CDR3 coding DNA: TGTGCCTGGAGCGGTAAGAACACTGAAGCTTTCTTT.

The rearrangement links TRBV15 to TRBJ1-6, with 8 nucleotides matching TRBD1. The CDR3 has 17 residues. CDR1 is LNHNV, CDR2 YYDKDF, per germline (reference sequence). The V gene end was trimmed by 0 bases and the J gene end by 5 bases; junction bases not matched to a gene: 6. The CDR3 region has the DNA TGTGCCACCAGCAGAGATCTCTCGGACAGGGATAATTCACCCCTCCACTTT. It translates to CATSRDLSDRDNSPLHF.

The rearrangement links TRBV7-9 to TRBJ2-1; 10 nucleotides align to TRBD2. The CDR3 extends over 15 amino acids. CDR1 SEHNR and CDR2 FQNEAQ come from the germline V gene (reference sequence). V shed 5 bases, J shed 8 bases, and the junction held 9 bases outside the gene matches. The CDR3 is CASSTEREGMDEQFF. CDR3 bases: TGTGCCAGCAGCACCGAGCGGGAGGGCATGGATGAGCAGTTCTTC.

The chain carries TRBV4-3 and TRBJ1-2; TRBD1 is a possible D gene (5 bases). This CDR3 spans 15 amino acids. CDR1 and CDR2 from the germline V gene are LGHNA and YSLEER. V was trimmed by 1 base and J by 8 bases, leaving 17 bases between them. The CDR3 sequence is CASSQVRRGRGGYTF. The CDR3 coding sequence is TGCGCCAGCAGCCAAGTAAGGAGGGGACGGGGAGGCTACACCTTC.